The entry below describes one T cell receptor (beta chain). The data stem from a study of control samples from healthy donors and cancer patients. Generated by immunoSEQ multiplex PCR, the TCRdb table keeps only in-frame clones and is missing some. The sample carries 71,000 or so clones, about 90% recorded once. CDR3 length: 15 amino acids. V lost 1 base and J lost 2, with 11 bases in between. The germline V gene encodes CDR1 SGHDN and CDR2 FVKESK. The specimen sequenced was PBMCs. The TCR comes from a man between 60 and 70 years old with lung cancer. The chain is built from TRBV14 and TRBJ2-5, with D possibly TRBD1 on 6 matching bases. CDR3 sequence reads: CASSQGRGPQETQYF. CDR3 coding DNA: TGTGCCAGCAGCCAAGGCAGGGGACCTCAAGAGACCCAGTACTTC.